These T cell receptor beta chains were read from a single sample in a study of T cells in Graves' hyperthyroidism and ophthalmopathy. From the multiplex PCR reads, TCRdb called clonotypes with MiXCR, one entry per CDR3 protein. The sample consists of hundreds of thousands of distinct CDR3 sequences, about a third of them appearing once. The sequenced sample was blood. The receptor source for this set is a woman aged 40 to 50 with Graves' hyperthyroidism. Both conserved end residues are part of each CDR3. The D gene is left open where the match is weak. Clone size is not always given. Where it is, it says once, few, many or a class for expanded clones.

clone_size d_call j_call v_call cdr3_nt cdr3_aa
. . TRBJ1-1 TRBV6-5 TGTGCCAGCAGTTTCCTCGGCCCAGCGGGGTCGAACACTGAAGCTTTCTTT CASSFLGPAGSNTEAFF
. TRBD2 TRBJ2-1 TRBV7-3 TGTGCCAGCAGCCGCTACGGGGGGGGCGGGGACTACAATGAGCAGTTCTTC CASSRYGGGGDYNEQFF
. . TRBJ2-6 TRBV7-9 TGTGCCAGCAGCCCGGGACGCCTCTCTGGGGCCAACGTCCTGACTTTC CASSPGRLSGANVLTF
many TRBD2 TRBJ2-5 TRBV10-1 TGCGCCAGCTCGACTAGCGGGAGGTCGTCTGAGACCCAGTACTTC CASSTSGRSSETQYF
. . TRBJ1-5 TRBV11-1 TGTGCCAGCTCTCCGCAGACCGGGCCCTACAGCAATCAGCCCCAGCATTTT CASSPQTGPYSNQPQHF
. . TRBJ2-5 TRBV6-5 TGTGCCAGCAGTTACGACCGGTCCCGGGACGCCTCGGTAGAGACCCAGTACTTC CASSYDRSRDASVETQYF
many TRBD1 TRBJ2-5 TRBV29-1 TGCAGCGCCTTGGACAGGGTTGTGGAGACCCAGTACTTC CSALDRVVETQYF
. . TRBJ2-3 TRBV10-2 TGCGCCAGCAGTGAGGAGCACCACGGGTCAGATACGCAGTATTTT CASSEEHHGSDTQYF
. TRBD1 TRBJ1-5 TRBV28 TGTGCCAGCAGTTTATTCTACGGGACAGGGAGTCAGCCCCAGCATTTT CASSLFYGTGSQPQHF
. TRBD1 TRBJ2-7 TRBV7-2 TGTGCCAGCAGCCGCCGGGACAGCTACCTCTACGAGCAGTACTTC CASSRRDSYLYEQYF
. . TRBJ1-5 TRBV29-1 TGCAGCCAAGATGGCAATCAGCCCCAGCATTTT CSQDGNQPQHF
once . TRBJ2-7 TRBV7-2 TGTGCCACCCACGGGACATACTCCTACGAGCGGTACTTC CATHGTYSYERYF
. . TRBJ2-5 TRBV7-9 TGTGCCAGCAGCGGGGAAACCCAAGAGACCCAGTACTTC CASSGETQETQYF
few . TRBJ1-1 TRBV19 TGTGCCAGTAGTACCGATCGTCGGGCTTTCTTT CASSTDRRAFF
many TRBD2 TRBJ2-5 TRBV20-1 TGCAGTGCTAGAGATCTAGCGGGAGGGGGGGAGACCCAGTACTTC CSARDLAGGGETQYF
few TRBD1 TRBJ2-5 TRBV5-1 TGCGCCAGCAGCTCCGGGACAGGGGACCAAGAGACCCAGTACTTC CASSSGTGDQETQYF
. . TRBJ1-3 TRBV15 TGTGCCACCAGCAGAGGGACGCGGGACACCATATATTTT CATSRGTRDTIYF
many . TRBJ1-5 TRBV19 TGTGCCAGTAGTATGGGTGGAGTACAGCCCCAGCATTTT CASSMGGVQPQHF
few TRBD1 TRBJ1-4 TRBV10-3 TGTGCCAGCATTGAGGAACGGACAGGGAATGAAAAACTGTTTTTT CASIEERTGNEKLFF
many TRBD1 TRBJ1-2 TRBV7-3 TGTGCCAGCAGCACCGATGGACAGGGGACCCACACCTTC CASSTDGQGTHTF
. TRBD1 TRBJ1-1 TRBV20-1 TGCAGTGCTAGGGTGGACAGGACGAACACTGAAGCTTTCTTT CSARVDRTNTEAFF
few . TRBJ1-2 TRBV10-3 TGTGCCATCGGGGAGGGAGACAGAAAGGATGGCTACACCTTC CAIGEGDRKDGYTF
. TRBD2 TRBJ2-1 TRBV7-3 TGTGCCAGCAGCCCCGATGGCGGGGGGGCCGATGAGCAGTTCTTC CASSPDGGGADEQFF
. . TRBJ2-3 TRBV7-7 TGTGCTAGCAGCTTAGATGGCGGGCGCACAGATACGCAGTATTTT CASSLDGGRTDTQYF
. . TRBJ2-3 TRBV7-3 TGTGCCAGCCTGCAGGATACGCAGTATTTT CASLQDTQYF
many . TRBJ1-1 TRBV7-3 TGTGCCAGCAGCTTATACCGGGGCACTGAAGCTTTCTTT CASSLYRGTEAFF
. . TRBJ1-5 TRBV6-5 TGTGCCAGCAGACAGGGTCTCGGGCGGGGTCAGCCCCAGCATTTT CASRQGLGRGQPQHF
few . TRBJ1-2 TRBV9 TGTGCCAGCAGCGATTCCCTACGGGGCTACACCTTC CASSDSLRGYTF
. TRBD2 TRBJ2-7 TRBV10-2 TGCGCCAGCAGATATGCTCCTGGGACTAGCGGGGGGCTCTGGAAGCAGTACTTC CASRYAPGTSGGLWKQYF
. . TRBJ2-5 TRBV13 TGTGCCAGCAGCTTAGGTCCCCCGCAAGAGACCCAGTACTTC CASSLGPPQETQYF
many . TRBJ2-5 TRBV20-1 TGCAGTGCTAGAGTTTTCGGGACGAGGGTACAAGAGACCCAGTACTTC CSARVFGTRVQETQYF
few TRBD1 TRBJ1-5 TRBV4-3 TGCGCCAGCAGCCAAGATCGGGCGACAGGGAACAATCAGCCCCAGCATTTT CASSQDRATGNNQPQHF
many . TRBJ2-7 TRBV7-9 TGTGCCAGCAGCCCCCGGGTTGCCGCCTTGTCCCACGAGCAGTACTTC CASSPRVAALSHEQYF
many TRBD2 TRBJ2-2 TRBV15 TGTGCCACCAGCAGAGAGCTAGCGGGAGGTCGGACCGGGGAGCTGTTTTTT CATSRELAGGRTGELFF
. TRBD2 TRBJ2-7 TRBV29-1 TGCAGCGCTACTAGCGGGCCTTCCTACGAGCAGTACTTC CSATSGPSYEQYF